One and the same sample provided the 3 T cell receptor beta chains below, sequenced in a study of T cell repertoires in cytomegalovirus infection. No antigen has been assigned to these receptors. MiXCR, applied by TCRdb to the reads, yields one record per CDR3 protein. This table has around 100,000 distinct CDR3 sequences, about 9.4% appearing once. The sample was PBMCs, sequenced either directly or after in vitro stimulation (not recorded which). Receptors originate from a human donor in good health (CMV status not recorded). Some clones in this sample may be carry-over from other donors' samples.

The chain employs TRBV7-9 and TRBJ1-1, with D unresolved. The ends were cut back, 4 bases at V and 4 bases at J, with 10 bases in the middle. CDR1 SEHNR and CDR2 FQNEAQ come from the germline V gene (reference sequence). The CDR3 is 13 amino acids. For the CDR3, the DNA is TGTGCCAGCAGCTGGGATCCGGGCACTGAAGCTTTCTTT. This codes for CASSWDPGTEAFF.

The chain is built from TRBV29-1 and TRBJ2-3; D is unclear. Germline V gene lookup returns CDR1 SQVTM and CDR2 ANQGSEA. The germline V and J ends were trimmed by 4 bases and 2 bases, with 10 bases remaining between them. The CDR3 has 13 amino acids. The CDR3 reads CSVVGVVTDTQYF. The CDR3 nucleotides are TGCAGCGTTGTTGGTGTGGTCACAGATACGCAGTATTTT.

This clonotype came up many times. CDR3 nucleotide sequence: TGCGCCAGCAGCCTAGGACAGGGATATACAGATACGCAGTATTTT. As protein: CASSLGQGYTDTQYF. The chain carries TRBV5-1 and TRBJ2-3; 8 nucleotides match TRBD1. Germline V gene lookup returns CDR1 SGHRS and CDR2 YFSETQ. Losses at the gene ends were 4 bases for V and 3 bases for J; bases not matched to a gene: 7. This CDR3 comprises 15 residues.